The 9 T cell receptor beta chains reported below all come from one sample, sequenced in a study of blood T cell repertoires in COVID-19. Some clones are missing from TCRdb's copy, which holds only in-frame ones; the method was immunoSEQ multiplex PCR. The repertoire includes about 270,000 clones, 85% to 90% of them detected once, and over 2% sits in the top ten. The specimen was PBMCs or T cells enriched from blood (not recorded which). These receptors were obtained from a woman younger than 35 who had recovered from COVID-19.

A note on this clone: Sequence at one end of the junction differs from germline and may be a read error. The V call is TRBV7-8, the J call TRBJ1-2; no firm D call. The CDR3 totals 14 residues. The germline V gene has CDR1 SGHVS and CDR2 FQNEAQ. The CDR3 DNA reads as TGTGCCAGCACCTTAACAGTCTCTAACTATGGCTACACCTTC. Translation: CASTLTVSNYGYTF. The full variable domain, in which reference TRBV7-8 and TRBJ1-2 provide the parts outside the CDR3, is GAGVSQSPRYKVAKRGQDVALRCDPISGHVSLFWYQQALGQGPEFLTYFQNEAQLDKSGLPSDRFFAERPEGSVSTLKIQRTQQEDSAVYLCASTLTVSNYGYTFGSGTRLTVV.

The CDR3 DNA reads as TGTGCCAGTAGTACCGGGACTGACTCTGGAAACACCATATATTTT. Protein: CASSTGTDSGNTIYF. The genes are TRBV19 and TRBJ1-3, with D possibly TRBD1 on 5 matching bases. CDR1 is LNHDA, CDR2 SQIVND, per germline (reference sequence). The CDR3 is 15 residues long. Deletions cut 4 bases from V and 0 bases from J, with 10 bases between.

The chain combines TRBV6-2 or TRBV6-3 with TRBJ2-3; TRBD2 aligns across 10 bases. The V segment lost 6 bases and the J segment 4 bases; nucleotides outside the gene matches: 7. Germline CDR1 and CDR2: MNHEY and SVGEGT. The CDR3 loop spans 15 amino acids. CDR3 nucleotide sequence: TGTGCCAGCAGCGAAGAGCGGGGGGGCCCAGATACGCAGTATTTT. Its protein product is CASSEERGGPDTQYF.

The chain carries TRBV7-6 and TRBJ2-7; TRBD1 matches 7 bases. Trimming removed 0 bases from V and 2 bases from J; junction bases left unmatched: 1. The CDR3 is 14 amino acids. The V gene's germline CDR1 is SGHVS and CDR2 FNYEAQ. The CDR3 spells CASSLAGTAYEQYF. In DNA form, the CDR3 reads TGTGCCAGCAGCTTAGCAGGGACAGCCTACGAGCAGTACTTC.

The rearrangement joins TRBV5-1 to TRBJ2-3, with D perhaps matching TRBD2 (6 bases). Germline CDR1 reads SGHRS; CDR2 reads YFSETQ. The V end lost 4 bases, the J end lost 6 bases, and 21 bases lay between the germline ends. This CDR3 region has 16 residues. The CDR3 DNA sequence: TGCGCCAGCAGCATCCGATCTAGCGCCGGTTCGGATACGCAGTATTTT. This gives the protein CASSIRSSAGSDTQYF.

This sequence joins TRBV5-4 and TRBJ2-3, with a tentative D call TRBD2 (5 bases). This CDR3 contains 16 residues. Trimming pared 4 bases from V and 1 base from J, leaving 16 bases between. Looked up from germline, CDR1 is SGHNT and CDR2 is YYREEE (reference sequence). The CDR3 nucleotides read TGTGCCAGCAGCCCATTAAGAGAGGGAGGCACAGATACGCAGTATTTT. Encoded protein: CASSPLREGGTDTQYF.

The chain is built from TRBV5-4 and TRBJ1-4; D perhaps matches TRBD1 (5 bases). CDR1 is SGHNT and CDR2 is YYREEE in the germline V gene (reference sequence). The CDR3 consists of 15 residues. Trimming left V 0 bases short and J 0 bases short, with 6 bases between. The CDR3: CASSLGTSTNEKLFF. DNA of the CDR3: TGTGCCAGCAGCTTGGGGACATCAACTAATGAAAAACTGTTTTTT.

This sequence joins TRBV29-1 and TRBJ1-6; D may be TRBD1 (5 bases). V lost 5 bases, J lost 5 bases, and 10 bases lay in between. Germline-derived CDR1 and CDR2 are SQVTM and ANQGSEA. The CDR3 extends over 13 amino acids. The CDR3: CSVRDRDNSPLHF. Written as DNA, the CDR3 is TGCAGCGTTCGCGACAGAGATAATTCACCCCTCCACTTT.

This rearrangement joins TRBV3-1 (or the pseudogene TRBV3-2) to TRBJ1-5, with D perhaps TRBD1 (5 bases). Between the trimmed V and J ends, which lost 4 bases and 6 bases, there was a span of 16 bases. The germline CDR1 and CDR2 sequences are LGHDT and YNNKEL (reference sequence). This CDR3 region has 15 residues. CDR3 nucleotides: TGTGCCAGCAGCCCTTTCGGGGGAGTTCCTCAGCCCCAGCATTTT. Its translation is CASSPFGGVPQPQHF.